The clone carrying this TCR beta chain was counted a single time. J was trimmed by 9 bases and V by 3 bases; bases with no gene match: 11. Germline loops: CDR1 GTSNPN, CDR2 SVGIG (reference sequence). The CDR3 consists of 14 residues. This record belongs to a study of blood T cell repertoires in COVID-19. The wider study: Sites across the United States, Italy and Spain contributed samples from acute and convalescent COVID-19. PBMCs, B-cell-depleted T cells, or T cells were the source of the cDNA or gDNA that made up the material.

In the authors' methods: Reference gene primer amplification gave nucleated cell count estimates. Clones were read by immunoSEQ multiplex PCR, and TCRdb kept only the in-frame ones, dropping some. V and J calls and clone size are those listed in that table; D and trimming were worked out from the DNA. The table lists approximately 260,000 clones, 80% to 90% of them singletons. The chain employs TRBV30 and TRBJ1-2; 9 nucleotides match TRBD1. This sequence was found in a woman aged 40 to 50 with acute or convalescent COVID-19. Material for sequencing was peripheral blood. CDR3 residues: CAWRGTGTRTSYTF. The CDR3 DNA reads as TGTGCCTGGAGGGGGACAGGGACCCGGACAAGCTACACCTTC.